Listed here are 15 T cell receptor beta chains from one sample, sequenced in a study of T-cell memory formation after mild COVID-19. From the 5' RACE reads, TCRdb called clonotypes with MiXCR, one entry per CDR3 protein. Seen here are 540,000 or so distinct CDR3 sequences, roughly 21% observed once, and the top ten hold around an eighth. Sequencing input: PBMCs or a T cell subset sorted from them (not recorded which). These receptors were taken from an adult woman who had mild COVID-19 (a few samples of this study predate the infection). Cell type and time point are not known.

The CDR3 loop is CASSSLAGDFTDTQYF. For the CDR3, the DNA is TGTGCCAGCAGCTCCTTAGCGGGGGACTTCACAGATACGCAGTATTTT. The V and J genes are TRBV7-9 and TRBJ2-3; 9 positions agree with TRBD2. Germline CDR1 is SEHNR and CDR2 is FQNEAQ (reference sequence). CDR3 length: 16 amino acids. With 4 bases clipped from V and 2 bases from J, the junction kept 7 bases outside the gene matches.

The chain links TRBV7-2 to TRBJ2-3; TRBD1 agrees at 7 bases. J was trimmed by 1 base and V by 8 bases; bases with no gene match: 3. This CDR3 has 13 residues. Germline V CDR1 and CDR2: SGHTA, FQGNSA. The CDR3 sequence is CASQGQGTDTQYF. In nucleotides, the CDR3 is TGTGCCAGCCAAGGACAGGGCACAGATACGCAGTATTTT. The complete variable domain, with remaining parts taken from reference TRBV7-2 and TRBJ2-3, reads GAGVSQSPSNKVTEKGKDVELRCDPISGHTALYWYRQSLGQGLEFLIYFQGNSAPDKSGLPSDRFSAERTGGSVSTLTIQRTQQEDSAVYLCASQGQGTDTQYFGPGTRLTVL.

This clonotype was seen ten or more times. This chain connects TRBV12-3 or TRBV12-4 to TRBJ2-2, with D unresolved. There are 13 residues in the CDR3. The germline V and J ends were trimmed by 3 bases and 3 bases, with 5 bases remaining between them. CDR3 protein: CASSFFDTGELFF. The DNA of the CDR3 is TGTGCCAGCAGTTTTTTTGACACCGGGGAGCTGTTTTTT.

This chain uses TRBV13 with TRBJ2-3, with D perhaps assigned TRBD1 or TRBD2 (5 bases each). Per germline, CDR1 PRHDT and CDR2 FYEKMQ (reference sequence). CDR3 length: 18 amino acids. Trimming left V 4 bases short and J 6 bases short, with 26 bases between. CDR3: CASSSRDPVITGIDTQYF. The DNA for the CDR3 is TGTGCCAGCAGCTCACGGGACCCAGTTATAACTGGGATTGATACGCAGTATTTT.

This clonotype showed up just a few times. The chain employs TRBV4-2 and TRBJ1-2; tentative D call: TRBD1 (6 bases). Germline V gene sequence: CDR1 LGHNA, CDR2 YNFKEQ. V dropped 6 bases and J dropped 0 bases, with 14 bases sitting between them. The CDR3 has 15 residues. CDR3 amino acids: CASSEWAGANYGYTF. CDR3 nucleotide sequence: TGTGCCAGCAGTGAGTGGGCAGGGGCTAACTATGGCTACACCTTC.

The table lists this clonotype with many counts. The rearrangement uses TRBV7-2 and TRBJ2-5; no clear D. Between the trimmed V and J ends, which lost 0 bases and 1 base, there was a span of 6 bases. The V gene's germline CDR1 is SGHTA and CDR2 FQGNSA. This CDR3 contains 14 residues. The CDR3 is CASSLASSQETQYF. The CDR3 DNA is TGTGCCAGCAGCTTAGCCTCCAGCCAAGAGACCCAGTACTTC.

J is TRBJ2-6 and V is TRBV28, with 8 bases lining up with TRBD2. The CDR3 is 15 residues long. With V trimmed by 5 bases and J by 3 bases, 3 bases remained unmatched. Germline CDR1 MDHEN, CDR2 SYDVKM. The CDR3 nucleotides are TGTGCCAGCAGTCCGGGGGGGCTTGGGGCCAACGTCCTGACTTTC. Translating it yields CASSPGGLGANVLTF.

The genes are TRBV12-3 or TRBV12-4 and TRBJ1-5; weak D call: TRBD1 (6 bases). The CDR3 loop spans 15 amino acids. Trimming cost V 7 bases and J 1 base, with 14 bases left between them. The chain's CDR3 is CASTSGGWSNQPQHF. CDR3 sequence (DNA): TGTGCCAGCACCTCCGGGGGCTGGAGCAATCAGCCCCAGCATTTT.

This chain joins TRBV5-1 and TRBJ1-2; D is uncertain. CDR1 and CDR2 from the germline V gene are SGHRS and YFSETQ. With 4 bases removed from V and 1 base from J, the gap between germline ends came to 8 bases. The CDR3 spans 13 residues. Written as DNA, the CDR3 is TGCGCCAGCAGCGAACAGAGTAACTATGGCTACACCTTC. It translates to CASSEQSNYGYTF. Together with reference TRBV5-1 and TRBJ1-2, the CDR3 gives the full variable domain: KAGVTQTPRYLIKTRGQQVTLSCSPISGHRSVSWYQQTPGQGLQFLFEYFSETQRNKGNFPGRFSGRQFSNSRSEMNVSTLELGDSALYLCASSEQSNYGYTFGSGTRLTVV.

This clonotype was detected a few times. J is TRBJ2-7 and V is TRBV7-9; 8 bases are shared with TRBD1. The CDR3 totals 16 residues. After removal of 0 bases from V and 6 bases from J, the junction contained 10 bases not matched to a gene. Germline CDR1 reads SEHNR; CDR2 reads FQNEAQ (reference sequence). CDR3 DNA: TGTGCCAGCAGCTTAGCGACGACAGGGGTTGCCGGCGAGCAGTACTTC. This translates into CASSLATTGVAGEQYF. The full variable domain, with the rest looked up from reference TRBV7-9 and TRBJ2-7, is DTGVSQNPRHKITKRGQNVTFRCDPISEHNRLYWYRQTLGQGPEFLTYFQNEAQLEKSRLLSDRFSAERPKGSFSTLEIQRTEQGDSAMYLCASSLATTGVAGEQYFGPGTRLTVT.

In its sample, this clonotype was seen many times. The DNA of the CDR3 is TGTGCCAGCAGTGGGACAGTCAACACTGAAGCTTTCTTT. As protein: CASSGTVNTEAFF. The J gene is TRBJ1-1, the V gene TRBV6-2 or TRBV6-3; 7 nucleotides match TRBD1. CDR3 length equals 13 residues. CDR1 and CDR2 (germline): MNHEY, SVGEGT. Unmatched junction bases numbered 2, after V lost 5 bases and J lost 2 bases.

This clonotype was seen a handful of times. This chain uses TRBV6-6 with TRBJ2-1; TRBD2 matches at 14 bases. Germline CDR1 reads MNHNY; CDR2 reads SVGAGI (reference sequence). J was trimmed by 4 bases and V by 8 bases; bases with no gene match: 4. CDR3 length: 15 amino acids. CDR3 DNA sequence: TGTGCCAGCCGGACTAGCGGGAGGCCATACAATGAGCAGTTCTTC. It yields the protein CASRTSGRPYNEQFF.

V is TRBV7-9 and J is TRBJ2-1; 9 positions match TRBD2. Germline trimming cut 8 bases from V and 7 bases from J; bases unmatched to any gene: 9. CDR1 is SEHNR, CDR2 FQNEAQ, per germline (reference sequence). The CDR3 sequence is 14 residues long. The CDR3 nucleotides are TGTGCCAGCGGGCTTGCGGGAGGGCCTAATGAGCAGTTCTTC. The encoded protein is CASGLAGGPNEQFF.

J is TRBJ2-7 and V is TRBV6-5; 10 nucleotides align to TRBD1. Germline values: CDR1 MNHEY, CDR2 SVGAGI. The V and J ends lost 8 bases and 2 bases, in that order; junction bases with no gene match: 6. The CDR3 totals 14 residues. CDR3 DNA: TGTGCCAGCGGGGCCGGGACAGGGGCCTACGAGCAGTACTTC. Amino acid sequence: CASGAGTGAYEQYF.

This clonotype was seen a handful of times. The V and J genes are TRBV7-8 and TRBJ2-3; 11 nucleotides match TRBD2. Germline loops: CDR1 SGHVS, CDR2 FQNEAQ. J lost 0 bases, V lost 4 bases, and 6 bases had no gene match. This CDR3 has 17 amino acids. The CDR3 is CASSSNRLAGSTDTQYF. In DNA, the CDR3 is TGTGCCAGCAGCTCGAACAGACTAGCGGGGAGCACAGATACGCAGTATTTT. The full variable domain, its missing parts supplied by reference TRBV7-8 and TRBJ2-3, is GAGVSQSPRYKVAKRGQDVALRCDPISGHVSLFWYQQALGQGPEFLTYFQNEAQLDKSGLPSDRFFAERPEGSVSTLKIQRTQQEDSAVYLCASSSNRLAGSTDTQYFGPGTRLTVL.